The clone carrying this TCR beta chain appeared once. What it recognizes is unknown. The data are from a study of T cell responses to AZD1222 COVID-19 vaccine. Study conclusions and caveats: Donor demographics were predominantly white British with a female majority; clonal diversity may be underestimated. Reports indicate that nearly half of spike-specific TCRs are directed at unmutated variant regions.

The CDR3 contains 14 residues. Germline CDR1 MDHEN, CDR2 SYDVKM. V lost 5 bases to trimming and J lost 9 bases, with 17 bases between them. Profiled with immunoSEQ multiplex PCR; TCRdb holds only in-frame clones, not every one. This sample carries tens of thousands of clones, roughly nine tenths of them seen once, and the ten largest clones take roughly 30%. The sequence derives from an adult who received the AZD1222 COVID-19 vaccine. V and J are TRBV28 and TRBJ2-1, with a tentative D call TRBD1 (6 bases). This material consisted of peripheral blood, taken 28 days after the second AZD1222 dose. The CDR3 protein is CASSIRARGGEQFF. The DNA of the CDR3 is TGTGCCAGCAGTATCCGGGCCCGAGGGGGTGAGCAGTTCTTC.